These 30 T cell receptor beta chains share one sample of origin, sequenced in a study of OX40 agonist ivuxolimab in advanced cancers. Assay: immunoSEQ multiplex PCR; the TCRdb copy retains only in-frame clones and omits some. The table has approximately 66,000 clones, around 87% seen once. Source: CD4+ or CD8+ T cells sorted from blood, taken in a trial of the OX40 agonist ivuxolimab. Receptors were obtained from an adult with an advanced solid tumor such as melanoma, head and neck, liver or kidney cancer.

The chain is built from TRBV6-4 and TRBJ1-2; 7 bases agree with TRBD1. Germline V gene lookup returns CDR1 MRHNA and CDR2 SNTAGT. The CDR3 covers 13 residues. V lost 3 bases, J lost 4 bases, and 2 bases stayed unmatched. Written as DNA, the CDR3 is TGTGCCAGCAGTGAAGGGGGCGCCTATGGCTACACCTTC. This encodes CASSEGGAYGYTF.

V gene TRBV7-9 combines with J gene TRBJ1-2; D not certain. Trimming cost V 7 bases and J 4 bases, with 10 bases left between them. Germline V CDR1 and CDR2: SEHNR, FQNEAQ (reference sequence). This CDR3 has 12 amino acids. The CDR3, as DNA: TGTGCCAGCATTAGCAATTCCTATGGCTACACCTTC. This sequence encodes CASISNSYGYTF.

There are a few counts of this clone. This chain's CDR3 is CASSPGPAGTQYF. CDR3 nucleotide sequence: TGTGCCAGCAGCCCGGGGCCGGCTGGGACCCAGTACTTC. This chain links TRBV11-3 with TRBJ2-5; TRBD1 or TRBD2 may be the D gene (5 bases each). The V and J ends lost 5 bases and 7 bases respectively, with 14 bases between them. The CDR3 totals 13 residues. CDR1 is SGHNT, CDR2 YENEEA, per germline.

The CDR3: CASSQLRDRGRSNHEQYF. Written as DNA, the CDR3 is TGTGCCAGCTCACAACTCCGGGACAGGGGGCGTAGTAACCACGAGCAGTACTTC. The chain joins TRBV18 to TRBJ2-7; 12 bases map to TRBD1. Germline V gene sequence: CDR1 KGHSH, CDR2 LQKENI. Losses at the gene ends were 4 bases for V and 5 bases for J; bases not matched to a gene: 15. CDR3 length: 18 amino acids.

The CDR3 bases are TGTGCCACCAGCAGAGATCCGGGGAGCGAGCAGTACTTC. It specifies CATSRDPGSEQYF. The genes are TRBV15 and TRBJ2-7; a weak D match, TRBD2 (5 bases). The CDR3 extends over 13 amino acids. Germline values: CDR1 LNHNV, CDR2 YYDKDF (reference sequence). V lost 0 bases to trimming and J lost 6 bases, with 9 bases between them. The full variable domain, in which reference TRBV15 and TRBJ2-7 provide the parts outside the CDR3, is DAMVIQNPRYQVTQFGKPVTLSCSQTLNHNVMYWYQQKSSQAPKLLFHYYDKDFNNEADTPDNFQSRRPNTSFCFLDIRSPGLGDTAMYLCATSRDPGSEQYFGPGTRLTVT.

The J gene is TRBJ2-3, the V gene TRBV5-6; 8 nucleotides line up with TRBD2. The germline gives CDR1 SGHDT, CDR2 YYEEEE. V lost 4 bases and J lost 2; bases outside the gene matches: 9. This CDR3 is 16 amino acids long. The DNA of the CDR3 is TGTGCCAGCAGCCCCATGAGCGGGGGCCACACAGATACGCAGTATTTT. It specifies CASSPMSGGHTDTQYF.

This clone was counted a single time. The CDR3 loop reads CAGRSGGRYNEQFF. The CDR3 DNA follows: TGTGCCGGGAGGAGCGGGGGCCGTTACAATGAGCAGTTCTTC. The V and J genes are TRBV7-2 and TRBJ2-1; 8 bases match TRBD2. CDR1 is SGHTA and CDR2 is FQGNSA in the germline V gene. The V segment lost 11 bases and the J segment 4 bases; nucleotides outside the gene matches: 10. The CDR3 loop spans 14 amino acids.

This chain joins TRBV18 and TRBJ2-7, with a weak D call TRBD1 (6 bases). Germline V gene data show CDR1 as KGHSH and CDR2 as LQKENI. V lost 2 bases and J lost 3, with 11 bases in between. The CDR3 contains 14 residues. The CDR3 nucleotides read TGTGCCAGCTCACCATGGACAGCTAGCTACGAGCAGTACTTC. It encodes CASSPWTASYEQYF.

The chain is built from TRBV5-5 and TRBJ1-4; no reliable D call. The V and J ends lost 6 bases and 4 bases respectively, with 13 bases between them. Germline values: CDR1 SGHKS, CDR2 YYEKEE (reference sequence). The CDR3 sequence is 14 residues long. The CDR3 sequence is CASTRGGINEKLFF. Here the CDR3 DNA reads TGTGCCAGCACCCGTGGAGGAATTAATGAAAAACTGTTTTTT.

This clone was seen only once. Written as DNA, the CDR3 is TGCGCCAGCAGCTTGGCCACAGGGGACAACACCATATATTTT. It codes for CASSLATGDNTIYF. V gene TRBV5-1 combines with J gene TRBJ1-3; 7 bases line up with TRBD1. This CDR3 spans 14 amino acids. V shed 0 bases, J shed 7 bases, and the junction held 4 bases outside the gene matches. The germline V gene encodes CDR1 SGHRS and CDR2 YFSETQ.

This chain joins TRBV30 and TRBJ1-1; 8 nucleotides line up with TRBD1. The V gene's germline CDR1 is GTSNPN and CDR2 SVGIG (reference sequence). The CDR3 has 17 residues. Trimming took 1 base from V and 1 from J; bases not matched to a gene: 11. Here the CDR3 DNA reads TGTGCCTGGAGTGGGGCCCGGACAGGGATGACGAACACTGAAGCTTTCTTT. This translates into CAWSGARTGMTNTEAFF.

The chain carries TRBV10-3 and TRBJ1-2, with a weak D call TRBD1 (5 bases). There are 14 residues in the CDR3. With 3 bases removed from V and 6 bases from J, the gap between germline ends came to 14 bases. Germline V lookup: CDR1 ENHRY, CDR2 SYGVKD. CDR3 nucleotide sequence: TGTGCCATCAGTGACGATAAGGGGTGGGATGGCTACACCTTC. Translated, it gives CAISDDKGWDGYTF.

The genes are TRBV28 and TRBJ1-5, with 7 bases that match TRBD1. Unmatched junction bases numbered 7, after V lost 5 bases and J lost 0 bases. CDR3 length: 16 residues. CDR1 and CDR2 (germline): MDHEN, SYDVKM. CDR3: CASSIRTGYSNQPQHF. CDR3 sequence (DNA): TGTGCCAGCAGTATACGGACAGGCTATAGCAATCAGCCCCAGCATTTT.

J is TRBJ1-5 and V is TRBV6-1, with TRBD1 identical over 8 bases. CDR3 length: 16 amino acids. Germline CDR1 MNHNS, CDR2 SASEGT. Trimming at V came to 4 bases and at J to 6 bases, leaving 11 bases not matched to a gene. The CDR3 here is CASSGRRTGRIQPQHF. The CDR3 DNA follows: TGTGCCAGCAGTGGCCGTAGGACAGGGCGGATTCAGCCCCAGCATTTT.

The V and J genes are TRBV18 and TRBJ2-5; possible D gene TRBD2, 6 bases. This CDR3 has 14 residues. The V end lost 3 bases, the J end lost 4 bases, and 12 bases lay between the germline ends. CDR1 is KGHSH, CDR2 LQKENI, per germline. The CDR3: CASSPAGLGETQYF. Here the CDR3 DNA reads TGTGCCAGCTCACCGGCGGGATTGGGAGAGACCCAGTACTTC.

This chain connects TRBV7-6 to TRBJ2-2; a weak D match, TRBD1 (6 bases). Looked up from germline, CDR1 is SGHVS and CDR2 is FNYEAQ. V was cut by 7 bases and J by 1 base, with 10 bases left in between. This CDR3 comprises 14 residues. CDR3 nucleotides: TGTGCCAGCAACTCGGGACAGAACACCGGGGAGCTGTTTTTT. It translates to CASNSGQNTGELFF.

CDR3 region: CASSELPGQVYNSPLHF. The CDR3 nucleotides are TGTGCCAGCAGTGAATTGCCGGGACAGGTGTATAATTCACCCCTCCACTTT. V and J are TRBV6-1 and TRBJ1-6; 8 positions match TRBD1. The trim removed 2 bases at V and 4 bases at J, leaving 7 bases unmatched. The germline CDR1 and CDR2 sequences are MNHNS and SASEGT. There are 17 residues in the CDR3.

The chain uses TRBV27 and TRBJ2-5; D not resolved. From germline, CDR1 is MNHEY and CDR2 SMNVEV (reference sequence). CDR3 length: 13 amino acids. V lost 3 bases and J 4 bases, leaving 9 bases between the germline ends. The CDR3 reads CASSLVVGETQYF. The CDR3 DNA follows: TGTGCCAGCAGTTTGGTAGTAGGAGAGACCCAGTACTTC.

The V and J genes are TRBV18 and TRBJ1-4, with D perhaps TRBD1 (6 bases). V was trimmed by 2 bases and J by 7 bases, leaving 11 bases between them. Germline values: CDR1 KGHSH, CDR2 LQKENI. The CDR3 loop spans 14 amino acids. Here the CDR3 DNA reads TGTGCCAGCTCACCAACCCAGACAGGTGAAAAACTGTTTTTT. Protein product: CASSPTQTGEKLFF.

This clone has only one observation. V gene TRBV7-2 combines with J gene TRBJ1-1; 7 bases fit TRBD1. There are 16 residues in the CDR3. Per germline, CDR1 SGHTA and CDR2 FQGNSA. Trimming at V came to 4 bases and at J to 1 base, leaving 9 bases not matched to a gene. The CDR3 sequence is CASSSMTGLGNTEAFF. As DNA, the CDR3 is TGTGCCAGCAGCTCCATGACAGGGCTGGGGAACACTGAAGCTTTCTTT. The variable domain in full, with the rest retrieved from reference TRBV7-2 and TRBJ1-1, is GAGVSQSPSNKVTEKGKDVELRCDPISGHTALYWYRQSLGQGLEFLIYFQGNSAPDKSGLPSDRFSAERTGGSVSTLTIQRTQQEDSAVYLCASSSMTGLGNTEAFFGQGTRLTVV.

This clone was counted between two and nine times. The chain links TRBV4-1 to TRBJ1-1; D not resolved. V was trimmed by 0 bases and J by 1 base, leaving 9 bases between them. CDR3 length equals 15 residues. The germline V gene encodes CDR1 MGHRA and CDR2 YSYEKL. The CDR3 sequence is CASSQDRTGNTEAFF. CDR3 sequence (DNA): TGCGCCAGCAGCCAAGATCGAACTGGGAACACTGAAGCTTTCTTT.

The rearrangement joins TRBV7-2 to TRBJ2-1; 13 nucleotides agree with TRBD2. V gave up 5 bases and J gave up 3 bases; unmatched junction bases: 10. CDR1 is SGHTA, CDR2 FQGNSA, per germline. The CDR3 loop spans 18 amino acids. The CDR3 is CASSRGLAGAELYNEQFF. In DNA, the CDR3 is TGTGCCAGCAGCCGAGGACTAGCGGGGGCCGAGCTCTACAATGAGCAGTTCTTC.

The chain recombines TRBV27 with TRBJ2-1, with 8 bases lining up with TRBD2. The J segment lost 9 bases and the V segment lost 6 bases, leaving 7 bases of the junction unmatched. Germline V lookup: CDR1 MNHEY, CDR2 SMNVEV (reference sequence). The CDR3 length is 13 residues. CDR3 in DNA: TGTGCCAGCAGAACGGGGGGGGTTAGTGAGCAGTTCTTC. Its translation: CASRTGGVSEQFF.

V is TRBV18 and J is TRBJ2-5, with D perhaps matching TRBD1 (6 bases). Germline V gene lookup returns CDR1 KGHSH and CDR2 LQKENI. This CDR3 spans 16 amino acids. V was shortened by 3 bases and J by 1 base, with 15 bases between the two germline ends. The CDR3 nucleotides read TGTGCCAGCTCACCTATATCCCGGACAGTCCAAGAGACCCAGTACTTC. Translated, it gives CASSPISRTVQETQYF.

Details on this clone: Within the sample, other DNA sequences also encode this same CDR3. This chain links TRBV27 with TRBJ1-6; D ambiguous. Deletions cut 1 base from V and 6 bases from J, with 7 bases between. Per the germline V gene, CDR1 is MNHEY and CDR2 is SMNVEV (reference sequence). The CDR3 has 14 residues. CDR3 residues: CASSLWAVNSPLHF. The CDR3 nucleotides are TGTGCCAGCAGTTTATGGGCAGTTAATTCACCCCTCCACTTT.

Here the CDR3 reads CASSQPWTGSYEQYF. The CDR3 DNA sequence: TGTGCCAGCAGCCAACCCTGGACGGGCAGCTACGAGCAGTACTTC. The V call is TRBV7-2, the J call TRBJ2-7, with D unclear. Trimming removed 5 bases from V and 3 bases from J, with 17 bases in between. The CDR3 sequence is 15 residues long. Germline CDR1 is SGHTA and CDR2 is FQGNSA.

This chain joins TRBV5-4 and TRBJ1-4; D possibly corresponds to TRBD1 (5 bases). Germline V gives CDR1 SGHNT, CDR2 YYREEE (reference sequence). The CDR3 is made up of 14 amino acids. With 0 bases removed from V and 5 bases from J, the gap between germline ends came to 8 bases. The CDR3 region is CASSLGAGNEKLFF. The DNA of the CDR3 is TGTGCCAGCAGCTTGGGGGCAGGGAATGAAAAACTGTTTTTT. Complete variable domain (other parts from reference TRBV5-4 and TRBJ1-4): ETGVTQSPTHLIKTRGQQVTLRCSSQSGHNTVSWYQQALGQGPQFIFQYYREEENGRGNFPPRFSGLQFPNYSSELNVNALELDDSALYLCASSLGAGNEKLFFGSGTQLSVL.

The rearrangement uses TRBV11-2 and TRBJ2-7; D possibly corresponds to TRBD2 (5 bases). V was trimmed by 5 bases and J by 0 bases, leaving 14 bases between them. The germline V gene has CDR1 SGHAT and CDR2 FQNNGV. This CDR3 is 15 amino acids long. The DNA of the CDR3 is TGTGCCAGCAGCCTAGGGCGGGTAACCTCCTACGAGCAGTACTTC. Its protein is CASSLGRVTSYEQYF.

This clone was picked up one time. The V call is TRBV6-5, the J call TRBJ2-5; weak D call: TRBD2 (5 bases). The better agreement between TRBJ2-7 and the DNA end casts doubt on the J call. The CDR3 sequence is 14 residues long. The germline V gene encodes CDR1 MNHEY and CDR2 SVGAGI. The CDR3 here is CASSYSSSSSEQYF. CDR3 nucleotides: TGTGCCAGCAGTTACTCTTCGTCTAGCAGCGAGCAGTACTTC.

The chain combines TRBV18 with TRBJ1-3; 8 bases match TRBD1. This CDR3 has 15 residues. With 3 bases clipped from V and 3 bases from J, the junction kept 4 bases outside the gene matches. Looked up from germline, CDR1 is KGHSH and CDR2 is LQKENI. Here the CDR3 DNA reads TGTGCCAGCTCACCGGACAGGGCTGGTGGAAACACCATATATTTT. This encodes CASSPDRAGGNTIYF.